This is a list of T cell receptor beta chains from one sample in a study of T cell responses to AZD1222 COVID-19 vaccine. The data were produced by immunoSEQ multiplex PCR, yet TCRdb's version contains in-frame clones alone and is incomplete. The table lists about 110,000 clones, 80% to 95% of them singletons. The specimen was peripheral blood, collected 28 days after the second AZD1222 dose. Source of these receptors: an adult who received the AZD1222 COVID-19 vaccine. Both conserved end residues are part of each CDR3.

cdr3_aa	v_call	j_call
CASSYGGRPSGNTIYF	TRBV6-2/TRBV6-3	TRBJ1-3
CASRSRDRGARAYF	TRBV6-5	TRBJ2-7
CASGDRGRPIGGYTF	TRBV9	TRBJ1-2
CASSLDQSAGNSPLHF	TRBV5-1	TRBJ1-6
CASSIVGGSGNQPQHF	TRBV19	TRBJ1-5
CASSLDRGSYEQYF	TRBV27	TRBJ2-7
CASSNSGEYNQPQHF	TRBV13	TRBJ1-5
CASTPRSSYNEQFF	TRBV19	TRBJ2-1
CASTGSMNTGELFF	TRBV5-1	TRBJ2-2
CASSSRAGTRLLEQYF	TRBV11-2	TRBJ2-7
CAISDPLRDRGETQYF	TRBV10-3	TRBJ2-5
CASMGQETQYF	TRBV10-2	TRBJ2-5
CSVRGGDGYGYTF	TRBV29-1	TRBJ1-2
CSLEDRYNEQFF	TRBV29-1	TRBJ2-1
CAWSNPPTGYEQYF	TRBV30	TRBJ2-7
CASSLTSGGGEQYF	TRBV7-2	TRBJ2-7
CAWSKGGWFRELFF	TRBV30	TRBJ2-2
CASSAQGMNTEAFF	TRBV18	TRBJ1-1
CASSLVRGTETQYF	TRBV27	TRBJ2-5
CASTGSERGIAQETQYF	TRBV7-2	TRBJ2-5
CASSLDRAGANVLTF	TRBV5-1	TRBJ2-6
CASSIGAVGTEAFF	TRBV19	TRBJ1-1
CASTRGGPQETQYF	TRBV10-2	TRBJ2-5
CASSPGQNTGELFF	TRBV9	TRBJ2-2
CASKRDRGTDTQYF	TRBV5-1	TRBJ2-3
CASSLGDADGYTF	TRBV19	TRBJ1-2
CASSLSRGRSYNEQFF	TRBV7-8	TRBJ2-1
CASSPLGQESSGANVLTF	TRBV18	TRBJ2-6
CASSKPGADGNTIYF	TRBV19	TRBJ1-3
CASSVGFLGPSYEQYF	TRBV9	TRBJ2-7
CASSSLAGGLTGELFF	TRBV7-9	TRBJ2-2
CASSRQGDNSPLHF	TRBV5-4	TRBJ1-6